This T cell receptor beta chain is drawn from a study of blood T cell repertoires in COVID-19. Study as a whole: Samples came from the United States, Italy and Spain, spanning acute and convalescent COVID-19. Sample material is recorded as cDNA or gDNA derived from T cells, B-cell-depleted T cells, or PBMCs.

The CDR3 consists of 15 residues. Looked up from germline, CDR1 is MDHEN and CDR2 is SYDVKM. J lost 4 bases, V lost 1 base, and 2 bases had no gene match. As processed by the authors: Reference gene primer amplification gave estimated nucleated cell counts. Profiling relied on immunoSEQ multiplex PCR, and the TCRdb table lists in-frame clones only, not all of them. V and J calls plus clone size are reproduced from that table; the DNA served to infer D and trimming. Counted here are 200,000 or so clones, about 78% occurring once; the ten biggest clones make up approximately 6%. This clone was counted only a few times.

This TCR was sampled from a woman aged 65 to 85 with acute or convalescent COVID-19. Sequencing used peripheral blood. V is TRBV28 and J is TRBJ1-1; TRBD1 agrees at 11 bases. The CDR3 DNA follows: TGTGCCAGCAGTTTATTGGGACAGGGGGGCACTGAAGCTTTCTTT. It is translated as CASSLLGQGGTEAFF. Supplemented by reference TRBV28 and TRBJ1-1, the full variable domain reads DVKVTQSSRYLVKRTGEKVFLECVQDMDHENMFWYRQDPGLGLRLIYFSYDVKMKEKGDIPEGYSVSREKKERFSLILESASTNQTSMYLCASSLLGQGGTEAFFGQGTRLTVV.